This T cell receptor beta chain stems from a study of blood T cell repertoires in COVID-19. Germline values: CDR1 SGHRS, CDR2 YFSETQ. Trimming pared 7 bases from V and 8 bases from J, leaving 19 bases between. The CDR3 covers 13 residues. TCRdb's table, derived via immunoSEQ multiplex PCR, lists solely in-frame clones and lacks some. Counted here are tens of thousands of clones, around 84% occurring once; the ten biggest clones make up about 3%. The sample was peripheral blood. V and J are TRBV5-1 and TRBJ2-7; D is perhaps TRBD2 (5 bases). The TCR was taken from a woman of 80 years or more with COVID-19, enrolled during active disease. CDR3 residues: CASGVDGLRQQYF. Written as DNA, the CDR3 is TGCGCCAGCGGCGTGGACGGACTCAGGCAGCAGTACTTC.